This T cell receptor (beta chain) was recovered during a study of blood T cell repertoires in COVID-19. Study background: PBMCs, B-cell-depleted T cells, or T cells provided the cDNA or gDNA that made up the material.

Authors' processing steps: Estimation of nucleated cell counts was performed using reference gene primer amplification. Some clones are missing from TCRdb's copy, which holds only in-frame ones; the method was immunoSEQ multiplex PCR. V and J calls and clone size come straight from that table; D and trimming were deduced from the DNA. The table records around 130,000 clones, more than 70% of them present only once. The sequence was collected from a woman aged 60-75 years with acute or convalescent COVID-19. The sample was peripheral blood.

The CDR3 loop is CASRNQGGYGYTF. The CDR3 bases are TGTGCCAGCAGGAATCAGGGGGGCTATGGCTACACCTTC. The chain employs TRBV6-5 and TRBJ1-2, with 7 bases lining up with TRBD1. The CDR3 is 13 residues long. Trimming removed 6 bases from V and 4 bases from J; junction bases left unmatched: 5. CDR1 and CDR2 (germline): MNHEY, SVGAGI.